This section outlines one T cell receptor beta chain sequence together with its context. This sample was included in a study of T cells expressing NK-cell markers. TCRdb processed the 5' RACE reads again and assigns one entry to each CDR3 protein, with no DNA. This table lists 400,000 to 500,000 distinct CDR3 sequences. The CDR3 is 12 amino acids. The sequenced sample consisted of blood T cells: a sorted CD56 or NKG2C T cell subset, CD4+ or CD8+ T cells, or bulk PBMC T cells (not recorded which). This sequence originates from a woman aged 18-70 years in good health. The V call is TRBV12-3 or TRBV12-4, the J call TRBJ2-2. The CDR3 reads CASSLGPWELFF.